What follows describes a single T cell receptor (beta chain). From germline, CDR1 is SGHNT and CDR2 YENEEA. This CDR3 spans 14 amino acids. Trimming took off 0 bases at V and 3 bases at J, with 5 bases between the two ends. The source of the sample is a study of T cell changes during pregnancy in multiple sclerosis. Assay used: immunoSEQ multiplex PCR; TCRdb lists only in-frame clones, some missing. The profile shows 69,000 or so clones, 85% to 95% of them singletons. The input for sequencing was peripheral blood, taken before pregnancy. The chain has TRBV11-3 and TRBJ1-4; D not certain. This TCR was recovered from a female donor with multiple sclerosis, enrolled in a pregnancy study. CDR3 sequence (DNA): TGTGCCAGCAGCTTAGACTTTGCTAATGAAAAACTGTTTTTT. Translation: CASSLDFANEKLFF. Combining the CDR3 with reference TRBV11-3 and TRBJ1-4 gives the whole variable domain EAGVVQSPRYKIIEKKQPVAFWCNPISGHNTLYWYLQNLGQGPELLIRYENEEAVDDSQLPKDRFSAERLKGVDSTLKIQPAELGDSAVYLCASSLDFANEKLFFGSGTQLSVL.